A selection of T cell receptor beta chains follows, all from one sample in a study of T cell responses to AZD1222 COVID-19 vaccine. Clones were read by immunoSEQ multiplex PCR, and TCRdb kept only the in-frame ones, dropping some. The data hold around 150,000 clones, with 94% observed a single time. The input for sequencing was peripheral blood, taken on day 0 of AZD1222 vaccination. The receptors shown here come from an adult in good health. The CDR3 runs from the conserved cysteine through the conserved F or W. Each record gives: CDR3 protein, CDR3 DNA, D gene, CDR3 length, V gene, J gene, clone size. A D gene is named only where the DNA matches it firmly. For some rows the clone size is stated as once, few or many, or as a class when expanded; others skip it.

CDR3 protein: CASSLRHGSPFPGELFF
CDR3 DNA: TGTGCCAGCAGCTTGCGCCACGGGTCACCTTTCCCCGGGGAGCTGTTTTTT
D gene: .
CDR3 length: 17
V gene: TRBV11-3
J gene: TRBJ2-2
clone size: .

CDR3 protein: CAISENTGELFF
CDR3 DNA: TGTGCCATCAGTGAGAACACCGGGGAGCTGTTTTTT
D gene: .
CDR3 length: 12
V gene: TRBV10-3
J gene: TRBJ2-2
clone size: .

CDR3 protein: CASSPLREGRGIQYF
CDR3 DNA: TGTGCCAGCAGCCCGCTGCGGGAGGGGAGGGGCATTCAGTACTTC
D gene: TRBD2
CDR3 length: 15
V gene: TRBV3-1/TRBV3-2
J gene: TRBJ2-4
clone size: .

CDR3 protein: CASRDSAINEQFF
CDR3 DNA: TGTGCCAGTAGGGACAGCGCCATCAATGAGCAGTTCTTC
D gene: .
CDR3 length: 13
V gene: TRBV19
J gene: TRBJ2-1
clone size: once

CDR3 protein: CATSSYSGTNTGELFF
CDR3 DNA: TGTGCCACCAGCTCCTATTCCGGGACTAACACCGGGGAGCTGTTTTTT
D gene: .
CDR3 length: 16
V gene: TRBV15
J gene: TRBJ2-2
clone size: .

CDR3 protein: CASSSPTRGAGNQPQHF
CDR3 DNA: TGTGCCAGCAGTTCCCCAACGCGGGGGGCTGGCAATCAGCCCCAGCATTTT
D gene: .
CDR3 length: 17
V gene: TRBV28
J gene: TRBJ1-5
clone size: once

CDR3 protein: CASSQGPGGDTGELFF
CDR3 DNA: TGCGCCAGCAGCCAAGGCCCAGGGGGCGACACCGGGGAGCTGTTTTTT
D gene: TRBD1
CDR3 length: 16
V gene: TRBV4-1
J gene: TRBJ2-2
clone size: .

CDR3 protein: CASSPRGSEGYTF
CDR3 DNA: TGTGCCAGCAGCCCCAGAGGGTCGGAAGGCTACACCTTC
D gene: .
CDR3 length: 13
V gene: TRBV7-8
J gene: TRBJ1-2
clone size: .

CDR3 protein: CASSYSSGVNTEAFF
CDR3 DNA: TGTGCCAGCAGTTACTCGAGTGGGGTGAACACTGAAGCTTTCTTT
D gene: .
CDR3 length: 15
V gene: TRBV6-6
J gene: TRBJ1-1
clone size: .

CDR3 protein: CASSSRPGLGNTIYF
CDR3 DNA: TGTGCCAGCAGCTCAAGACCGGGACTGGGAAACACCATATATTTT
D gene: .
CDR3 length: 15
V gene: TRBV7-3
J gene: TRBJ1-3
clone size: .

CDR3 protein: CATQGTSGRKGSYEQYF
CDR3 DNA: TGTGCCACCCAAGGGACTAGCGGGAGGAAGGGGTCCTACGAGCAGTACTTC
D gene: TRBD2
CDR3 length: 17
V gene: TRBV19
J gene: TRBJ2-7
clone size: .

CDR3 protein: CASSGVVARGDTQYF
CDR3 DNA: TGTGCCAGCAGCGGGGTAGTAGCGCGGGGAGATACGCAGTATTTT
D gene: .
CDR3 length: 15
V gene: TRBV7-2
J gene: TRBJ2-3
clone size: .

CDR3 protein: CASSQEAGKRKWNEQFF
CDR3 DNA: TGTGCCAGCAGCCAAGAAGCAGGAAAACGTAAGTGGAATGAGCAGTTCTTC
D gene: .
CDR3 length: 17
V gene: TRBV14
J gene: TRBJ2-1
clone size: .

CDR3 protein: CASSKGASENTEAFF
CDR3 DNA: TGTGCCAGCAGCAAAGGAGCTTCGGAGAACACTGAAGCTTTCTTT
D gene: .
CDR3 length: 15
V gene: TRBV21-1
J gene: TRBJ1-1
clone size: .

CDR3 protein: CASSPHLRTGSGSTEAFF
CDR3 DNA: TGCGCCAGCAGCCCACACTTAAGGACAGGTTCGGGGAGCACTGAAGCTTTCTTT
D gene: TRBD1
CDR3 length: 18
V gene: TRBV5-1
J gene: TRBJ1-1
clone size: .

CDR3 protein: CASSSGQGSVQPQHF
CDR3 DNA: TGTGCCAGCAGTTCCGGACAGGGGTCCGTTCAGCCCCAGCATTTT
D gene: TRBD1
CDR3 length: 15
V gene: TRBV28
J gene: TRBJ1-5
clone size: .

CDR3 protein: CASSLWGQDEKLFF
CDR3 DNA: TGTGCCAGCAGTTTATGGGGACAGGATGAAAAACTGTTTTTT
D gene: TRBD1
CDR3 length: 14
V gene: TRBV27
J gene: TRBJ1-4
clone size: .

CDR3 protein: CASSATGSREETQYF
CDR3 DNA: TGTGCCAGCAGTGCCACAGGGAGCCGGGAAGAGACCCAGTACTTC
D gene: .
CDR3 length: 15
V gene: TRBV9
J gene: TRBJ2-5
clone size: .

CDR3 protein: CASSPGGEKLFF
CDR3 DNA: TGTGCCAGCAGCCCCGGGGGAGAAAAACTGTTTTTT
D gene: .
CDR3 length: 12
V gene: TRBV28
J gene: TRBJ1-4
clone size: .

CDR3 protein: CASSPGVAGLTYNEQFF
CDR3 DNA: TGTGCCAGCAGCCCCGGGGTAGCGGGCCTTACCTACAATGAGCAGTTCTTC
D gene: TRBD2
CDR3 length: 17
V gene: TRBV4-2
J gene: TRBJ2-1
clone size: .

CDR3 protein: CASSLRQAINTEAFF
CDR3 DNA: TGCGCCAGCAGCTTGAGACAGGCCATCAACACTGAAGCTTTCTTT
D gene: .
CDR3 length: 15
V gene: TRBV5-1
J gene: TRBJ1-1
clone size: .

CDR3 protein: CSVEEGGSPYNEQFF
CDR3 DNA: TGCAGCGTTGAAGAGGGCGGGTCCCCCTACAATGAGCAGTTCTTC
D gene: .
CDR3 length: 15
V gene: TRBV29-1
J gene: TRBJ2-1
clone size: .

CDR3 protein: CASSSFGNTIYF
CDR3 DNA: TGTGCCAGCAGTTCCTTTGGAAACACCATATATTTT
D gene: .
CDR3 length: 12
V gene: TRBV6-5
J gene: TRBJ1-3
clone size: .

CDR3 protein: CASLQARATGNTIYF
CDR3 DNA: TGTGCCAGCCTCCAAGCCAGGGCAACTGGAAACACCATATATTTT
D gene: .
CDR3 length: 15
V gene: TRBV28
J gene: TRBJ1-3
clone size: once

CDR3 protein: CASSTNSGGMGAFF
CDR3 DNA: TGTGCCAGTTCAACGAACTCCGGGGGCATGGGGGCTTTCTTT
D gene: .
CDR3 length: 14
V gene: TRBV5-4
J gene: TRBJ1-1
clone size: .

CDR3 protein: CAIARSSGANVLTF
CDR3 DNA: TGTGCCATCGCGAGGAGCTCTGGGGCCAACGTCCTGACTTTC
D gene: .
CDR3 length: 14
V gene: TRBV2
J gene: TRBJ2-6
clone size: .

CDR3 protein: CASSLYGEWGYQPQHF
CDR3 DNA: TGTGCCAGCAGCTTGTACGGCGAGTGGGGGTATCAGCCCCAGCATTTT
D gene: .
CDR3 length: 16
V gene: TRBV5-5
J gene: TRBJ1-5
clone size: .

CDR3 protein: CASSKAGTNTGELFF
CDR3 DNA: TGTGCCAGCAGTAAGGCGGGTACGAACACCGGGGAGCTGTTTTTT
D gene: .
CDR3 length: 15
V gene: TRBV11-2
J gene: TRBJ2-2
clone size: .

CDR3 protein: CASSFGTVTEAFF
CDR3 DNA: TGTGCCAGCAGCTTCGGGACCGTGACTGAAGCTTTCTTT
D gene: .
CDR3 length: 13
V gene: TRBV7-9
J gene: TRBJ1-1
clone size: .

CDR3 protein: CASSLHTGGFVEAFF
CDR3 DNA: TGTGCCAGTAGTCTCCACACAGGGGGCTTCGTTGAAGCTTTCTTT
D gene: TRBD1
CDR3 length: 15
V gene: TRBV19
J gene: TRBJ1-1
clone size: .

CDR3 protein: CASSLVWATRRDTPEQFF
CDR3 DNA: TGTGCCAGCAGCTTAGTATGGGCTACCCGGAGAGATACCCCCGAGCAGTTCTTC
D gene: .
CDR3 length: 18
V gene: TRBV7-9
J gene: TRBJ2-1
clone size: .

CDR3 protein: CASSRMQGTEAFF
CDR3 DNA: TGTGCCAGCAGCCGTATGCAGGGCACTGAAGCTTTCTTT
D gene: .
CDR3 length: 13
V gene: TRBV3-1/TRBV3-2
J gene: TRBJ1-1
clone size: .

CDR3 protein: CASGISGANVLTF
CDR3 DNA: TGTGCTAGTGGCATTTCTGGGGCCAACGTCCTGACTTTC
D gene: .
CDR3 length: 13
V gene: TRBV12-5
J gene: TRBJ2-6
clone size: .

CDR3 protein: CASSLSPETQYF
CDR3 DNA: TGTGCCAGCAGTTTATCACCAGAGACCCAGTACTTC
D gene: .
CDR3 length: 12
V gene: TRBV28
J gene: TRBJ2-5
clone size: .

CDR3 protein: CASSLGQYEQFF
CDR3 DNA: TGTGCCAGCAGCCTCGGACAGTATGAGCAGTTCTTC
D gene: .
CDR3 length: 12
V gene: TRBV7-9
J gene: TRBJ2-1
clone size: .

CDR3 protein: CASSPQGHPNSPLHF
CDR3 DNA: TGTGCCAGCAGCCCACAGGGCCACCCTAATTCACCCCTCCACTTT
D gene: .
CDR3 length: 15
V gene: TRBV3-1/TRBV3-2
J gene: TRBJ1-6
clone size: once

CDR3 protein: CASTTGPTNTYEQYF
CDR3 DNA: TGTGCCAGCACCACAGGGCCGACTAACACCTACGAGCAGTACTTC
D gene: .
CDR3 length: 15
V gene: TRBV6-5
J gene: TRBJ2-7
clone size: .

CDR3 protein: CASSLRSGNSPLHF
CDR3 DNA: TGTGCCAGCAGCTTAAGGTCGGGAAATTCACCCCTCCACTTT
D gene: .
CDR3 length: 14
V gene: TRBV7-9
J gene: TRBJ1-6
clone size: .

CDR3 protein: CASREPRQGAYSGANVLTF
CDR3 DNA: TGTGCCAGCAGGGAGCCACGACAGGGAGCGTACTCTGGGGCCAACGTCCTGACTTTC
D gene: TRBD1
CDR3 length: 19
V gene: TRBV28
J gene: TRBJ2-6
clone size: .

CDR3 protein: CASTNLYEQYF
CDR3 DNA: TGTGCCAGCACGAATCTGTACGAGCAGTACTTC
D gene: .
CDR3 length: 11
V gene: TRBV2
J gene: TRBJ2-7
clone size: .

CDR3 protein: CASSLHGETQYF
CDR3 DNA: TGTGCCAGCAGCTTACATGGGGAGACCCAGTACTTC
D gene: .
CDR3 length: 12
V gene: TRBV7-9
J gene: TRBJ2-5
clone size: .

CDR3 protein: CASRGTQSNQPQHF
CDR3 DNA: TGTGCCAGCAGAGGGACACAAAGCAATCAGCCCCAGCATTTT
D gene: .
CDR3 length: 14
V gene: TRBV27
J gene: TRBJ1-5
clone size: .

CDR3 protein: CASREAPAQSYGYTF
CDR3 DNA: TGTGCCAGTCGAGAGGCGCCGGCTCAGAGCTATGGCTACACCTTC
D gene: .
CDR3 length: 15
V gene: TRBV6-5
J gene: TRBJ1-2
clone size: .

CDR3 protein: CASSLDINQPQHF
CDR3 DNA: TGCGCCAGCAGCTTGGACATAAATCAGCCCCAGCATTTT
D gene: .
CDR3 length: 13
V gene: TRBV5-1
J gene: TRBJ1-5
clone size: .

CDR3 protein: CASSFSAGEYEQYF
CDR3 DNA: TGCGCCAGCAGTTTTTCAGCGGGAGAGTACGAGCAGTACTTC
D gene: TRBD2
CDR3 length: 14
V gene: TRBV5-1
J gene: TRBJ2-7
clone size: .

CDR3 protein: CASSPLAGAPDTQYF
CDR3 DNA: TGTGCCAGCAGTCCATTGGCGGGAGCTCCAGATACGCAGTATTTT
D gene: TRBD2
CDR3 length: 15
V gene: TRBV5-6
J gene: TRBJ2-3
clone size: .

CDR3 protein: CASLPWQGYTEAFF
CDR3 DNA: TGTGCCAGCCTCCCGTGGCAGGGGTACACTGAAGCTTTCTTT
D gene: .
CDR3 length: 14
V gene: TRBV28
J gene: TRBJ1-1
clone size: .

CDR3 protein: CASSLWGQNTEAFF
CDR3 DNA: TGTGCCAGCAGTTTATGGGGACAGAACACTGAAGCTTTCTTT
D gene: .
CDR3 length: 14
V gene: TRBV28
J gene: TRBJ1-1
clone size: .

CDR3 protein: CASSYAGTGLEPQHF
CDR3 DNA: TGTGCCAGCAGTTACGCCGGAACAGGGCTGGAGCCCCAGCATTTT
D gene: .
CDR3 length: 15
V gene: TRBV27
J gene: TRBJ1-5
clone size: medium-sized

CDR3 protein: CAKLNSANYGYTF
CDR3 DNA: TGTGCCAAGCTGAACAGTGCTAACTATGGCTACACCTTC
D gene: .
CDR3 length: 13
V gene: TRBV2
J gene: TRBJ1-2
clone size: .